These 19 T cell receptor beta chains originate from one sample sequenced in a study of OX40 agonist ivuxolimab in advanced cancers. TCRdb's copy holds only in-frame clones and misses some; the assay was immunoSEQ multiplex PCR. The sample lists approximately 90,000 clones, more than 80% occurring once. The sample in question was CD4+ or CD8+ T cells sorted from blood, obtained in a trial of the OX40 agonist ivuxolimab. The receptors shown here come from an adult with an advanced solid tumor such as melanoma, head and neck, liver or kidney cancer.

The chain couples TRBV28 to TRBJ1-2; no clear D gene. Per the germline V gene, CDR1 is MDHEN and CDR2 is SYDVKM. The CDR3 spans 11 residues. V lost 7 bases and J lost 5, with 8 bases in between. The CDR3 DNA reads TGTGCCAGCACCTGGGGATATGGCTACACCTTC. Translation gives CASTWGYGYTF.

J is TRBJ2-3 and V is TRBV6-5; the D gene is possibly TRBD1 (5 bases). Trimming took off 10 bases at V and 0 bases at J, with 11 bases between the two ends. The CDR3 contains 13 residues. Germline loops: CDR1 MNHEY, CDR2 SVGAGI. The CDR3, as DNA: TGTGCCACCCGACAGCTCAGCACAGATACGCAGTATTTT. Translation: CATRQLSTDTQYF.

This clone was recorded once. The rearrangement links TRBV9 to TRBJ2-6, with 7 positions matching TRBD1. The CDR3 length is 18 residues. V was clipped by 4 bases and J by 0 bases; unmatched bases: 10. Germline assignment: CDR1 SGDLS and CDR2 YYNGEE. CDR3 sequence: CASSSPPQGHSGANVLTF. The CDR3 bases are TGTGCCAGCAGCTCACCCCCACAGGGGCACTCTGGGGCCAACGTCCTGACTTTC.

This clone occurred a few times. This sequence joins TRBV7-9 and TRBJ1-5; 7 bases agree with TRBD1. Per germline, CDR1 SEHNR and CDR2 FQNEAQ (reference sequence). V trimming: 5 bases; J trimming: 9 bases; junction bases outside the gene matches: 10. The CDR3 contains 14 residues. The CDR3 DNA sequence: TGTGCCAGCAGCCCCATAGGGGGCCAGGGGCCCCAGCATTTT. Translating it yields CASSPIGGQGPQHF.

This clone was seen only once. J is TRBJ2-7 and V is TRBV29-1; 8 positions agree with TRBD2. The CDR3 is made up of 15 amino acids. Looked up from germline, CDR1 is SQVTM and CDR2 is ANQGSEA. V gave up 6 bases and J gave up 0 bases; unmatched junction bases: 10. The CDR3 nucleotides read TGCAGCGTCCTCAAAGCGGGAGCGAACTCCTACGAGCAGTACTTC. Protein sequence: CSVLKAGANSYEQYF.

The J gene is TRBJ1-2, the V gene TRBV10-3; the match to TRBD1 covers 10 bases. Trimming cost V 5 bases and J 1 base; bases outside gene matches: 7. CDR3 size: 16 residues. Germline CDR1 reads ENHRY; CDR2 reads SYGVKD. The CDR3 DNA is TGTGCCATCAGTCGAGGGGACAGGGGCGATAACTATGGCTACACCTTC. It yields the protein CAISRGDRGDNYGYTF.

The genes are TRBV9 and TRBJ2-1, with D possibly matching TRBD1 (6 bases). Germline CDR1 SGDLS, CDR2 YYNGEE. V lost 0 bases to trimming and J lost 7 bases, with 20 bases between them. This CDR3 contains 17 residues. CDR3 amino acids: CASSVDVLAGVRNEQFF. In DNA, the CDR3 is TGTGCCAGCAGCGTAGACGTATTGGCAGGGGTAAGGAATGAGCAGTTCTTC.

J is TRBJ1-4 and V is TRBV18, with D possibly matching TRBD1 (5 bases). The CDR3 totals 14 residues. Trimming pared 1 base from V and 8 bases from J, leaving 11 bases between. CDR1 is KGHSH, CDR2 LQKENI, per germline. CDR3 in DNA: TGTGCCAGCTCACCACAGGGGTCAGGAGAAAAACTGTTTTTT. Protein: CASSPQGSGEKLFF.

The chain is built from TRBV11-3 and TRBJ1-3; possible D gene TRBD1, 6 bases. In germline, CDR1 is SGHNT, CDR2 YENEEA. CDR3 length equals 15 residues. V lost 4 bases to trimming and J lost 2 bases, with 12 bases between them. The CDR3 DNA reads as TGTGCCAGCAGCTCACGAGGGGGTACTGGAAACACCATATATTTT. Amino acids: CASSSRGGTGNTIYF.

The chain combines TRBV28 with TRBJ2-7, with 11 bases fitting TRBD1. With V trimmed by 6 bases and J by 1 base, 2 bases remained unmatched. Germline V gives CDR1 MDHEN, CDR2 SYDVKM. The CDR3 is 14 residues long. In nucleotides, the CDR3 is TGTGCCAGCAGCCGGGACAGGGGGTCCTACGAGCAGTACTTC. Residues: CASSRDRGSYEQYF.

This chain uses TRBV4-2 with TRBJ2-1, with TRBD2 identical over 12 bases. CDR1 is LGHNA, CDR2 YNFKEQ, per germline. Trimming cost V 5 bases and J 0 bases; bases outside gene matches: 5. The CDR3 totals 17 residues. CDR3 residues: CASSDGLAGTSYNEQFF. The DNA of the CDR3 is TGTGCCAGCAGCGACGGACTAGCGGGGACCTCCTACAATGAGCAGTTCTTC.

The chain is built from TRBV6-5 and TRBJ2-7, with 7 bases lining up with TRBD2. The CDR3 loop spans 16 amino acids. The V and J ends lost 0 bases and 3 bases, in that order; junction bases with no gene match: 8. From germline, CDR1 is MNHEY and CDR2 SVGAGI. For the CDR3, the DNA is TGTGCCAGCAGTTACTCGTTGCACGGCGGGAGCTACGAGCAGTACTTC. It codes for CASSYSLHGGSYEQYF.

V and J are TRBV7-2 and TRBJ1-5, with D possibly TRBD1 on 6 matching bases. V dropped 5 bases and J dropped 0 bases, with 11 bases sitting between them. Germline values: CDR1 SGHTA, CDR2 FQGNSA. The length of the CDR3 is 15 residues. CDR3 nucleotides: TGTGCCAGCAGCCTTGGGGGACATAGCAATCAGCCCCAGCATTTT. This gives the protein CASSLGGHSNQPQHF.

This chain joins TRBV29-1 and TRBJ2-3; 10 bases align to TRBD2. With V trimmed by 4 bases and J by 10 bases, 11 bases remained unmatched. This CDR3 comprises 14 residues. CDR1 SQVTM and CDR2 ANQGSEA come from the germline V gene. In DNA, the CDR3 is TGCAGCGTTGTCGGACTAGCGGTATCTGGGGCGCAGTATTTT. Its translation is CSVVGLAVSGAQYF.

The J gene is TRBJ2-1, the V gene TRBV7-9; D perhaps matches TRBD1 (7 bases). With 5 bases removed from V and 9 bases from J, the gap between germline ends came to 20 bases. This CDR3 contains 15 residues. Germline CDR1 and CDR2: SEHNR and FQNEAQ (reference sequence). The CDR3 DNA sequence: TGTGCCAGCAGCCTCACCAGGGGGGAAGAGGGTGAGCAGTTCTTC. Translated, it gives CASSLTRGEEGEQFF.

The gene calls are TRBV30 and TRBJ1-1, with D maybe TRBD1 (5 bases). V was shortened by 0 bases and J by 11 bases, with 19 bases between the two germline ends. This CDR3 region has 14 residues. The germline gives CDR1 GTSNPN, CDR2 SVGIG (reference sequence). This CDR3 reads CAWSVTGHLSGAFF. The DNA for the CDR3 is TGTGCCTGGAGTGTAACGGGGCACCTCTCTGGGGCTTTCTTT.

The CDR3 sequence is CASRLGTGYNEQFF. The DNA for the CDR3 is TGTGCCAGCAGACTAGGGACAGGATACAATGAGCAGTTCTTC. This sequence joins TRBV28 and TRBJ2-1, with TRBD1 matching 8 bases. The CDR3 consists of 14 residues. V trimming: 6 bases; J trimming: 4 bases; junction bases outside the gene matches: 5. Germline loops: CDR1 MDHEN, CDR2 SYDVKM.

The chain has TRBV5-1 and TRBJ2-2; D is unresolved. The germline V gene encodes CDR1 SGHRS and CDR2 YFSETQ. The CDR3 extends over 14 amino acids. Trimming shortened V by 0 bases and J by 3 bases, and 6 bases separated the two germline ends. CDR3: CASSLERHTGELFF. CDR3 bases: TGCGCCAGCAGCTTGGAACGGCACACCGGGGAGCTGTTTTTT.

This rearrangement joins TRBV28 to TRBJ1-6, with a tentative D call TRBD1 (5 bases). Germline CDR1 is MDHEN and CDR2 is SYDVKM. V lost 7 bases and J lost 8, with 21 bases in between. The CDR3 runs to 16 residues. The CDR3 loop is CASKVPPGTDDSPLHF. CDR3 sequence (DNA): TGTGCCAGCAAGGTCCCCCCCGGGACGGATGATTCACCCCTCCACTTT. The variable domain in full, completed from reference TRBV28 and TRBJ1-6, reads DVKVTQSSRYLVKRTGEKVFLECVQDMDHENMFWYRQDPGLGLRLIYFSYDVKMKEKGDIPEGYSVSREKKERFSLILESASTNQTSMYLCASKVPPGTDDSPLHFGNGTRLTVT.